Below, 9 T cell receptor beta chains from the same sample are listed, as sequenced in a study of identical twins. Via MiXCR, TCRdb re-called the 5' RACE reads, giving one row per CDR3 protein. Found here are hundreds of thousands of distinct CDR3 sequences, 15% to 20% of them singletons; the top ten hold less than 15%. This same sample was also part of a study on T cells expressing NK-cell markers.

Sequencing used PBMCs. The receptors originated from a woman under 30 in good health.

This clonotype was seen only a few times. Here the CDR3 reads CSVGYGPYEQYF. In DNA form, the CDR3 reads TGCAGCGTTGGCTACGGTCCCTACGAGCAGTACTTC. The chain links TRBV29-1 to TRBJ2-7, with no clear D. Per germline, CDR1 SQVTM and CDR2 ANQGSEA. There are 12 residues in the CDR3. The ends were cut back, 4 bases at V and 2 bases at J, with 9 bases in the middle.

CDR3 amino acids: CASSLEGRVPDTQYF. CDR3 bases: TGCGCCAGCAGCTTGGAGGGCAGGGTACCAGATACGCAGTATTTT. The chain links TRBV5-1 to TRBJ2-3, with D possibly matching TRBD1 (5 bases). V lost 0 bases, J lost 4 bases, and 12 bases lay in between. CDR1 and CDR2 from the germline V gene are SGHRS and YFSETQ. There are 15 residues in the CDR3.

The rearrangement links TRBV20-1 to TRBJ2-1; no reliable D call. The CDR3 contains 15 residues. Trimming removed 0 bases from V and 2 bases from J, with 11 bases in between. Germline CDR1 is DFQATT and CDR2 is SNEGSKA (reference sequence). The CDR3 is CSARDRSSAYNEQFF. In DNA form, the CDR3 reads TGCAGTGCTAGAGACCGGAGCAGTGCCTACAATGAGCAGTTCTTC.

The rearrangement links TRBV20-1 to TRBJ2-5; 9 nucleotides align to TRBD2. Germline-derived CDR1 and CDR2 are DFQATT and SNEGSKA (reference sequence). The CDR3 consists of 14 residues. After removal of 4 bases from V and 7 bases from J, the junction contained 10 bases not matched to a gene. The CDR3 DNA sequence: TGCAGTGCTAATAGCGGGGGCCACCGGGGGACCCAGTACTTC. It yields the protein CSANSGGHRGTQYF.

This clonotype was detected only a few times. The chain joins TRBV20-1 to TRBJ2-1; no reliable D call. The ends were cut back, 3 bases at V and 5 bases at J, with 8 bases in the middle. The germline gives CDR1 DFQATT, CDR2 SNEGSKA (reference sequence). The length of the CDR3 is 12 residues. CDR3 in amino acids: CSASGSDNEQFF. The CDR3 nucleotides are TGCAGTGCTAGCGGGTCCGACAATGAGCAGTTCTTC.

This chain connects TRBV12-3 or TRBV12-4 to TRBJ1-1, with D possibly being TRBD1 (5 bases). The CDR3 extends over 13 amino acids. V lost 2 bases, J lost 8 bases, and 12 bases lay in between. In nucleotides, the CDR3 is TGTGCCAGCAGTTTATTTAGGGGCCCCGAAGCTTTCTTT. Protein sequence: CASSLFRGPEAFF.

This clonotype showed up just a few times. The chain has TRBV27 and TRBJ2-7, with unresolved D. This CDR3 has 11 amino acids. V shed 4 bases and J shed 8 bases, with 9 bases lying between them. The germline CDR1 and CDR2 sequences are MNHEY and SMNVEV (reference sequence). CDR3 sequence: CASSSVGKQYF. CDR3 bases: TGTGCCAGCAGTTCCGTAGGGAAGCAGTACTTC.

The chain is built from TRBV18 and TRBJ1-5; the D gene is possibly TRBD1 (5 bases). This CDR3 has 14 amino acids. The V gene's germline CDR1 is KGHSH and CDR2 LQKENI. The ends were cut back, 3 bases at V and 4 bases at J, with 10 bases in the middle. CDR3 in amino acids: CASSPGQKNQPQHF. DNA for the CDR3: TGTGCCAGCTCACCGGGGCAGAAGAATCAGCCCCAGCATTTT.

The CDR3 region is CSARQPLTGELFF. CDR3 DNA: TGCAGTGCCCGTCAGCCTCTCACCGGGGAGCTGTTTTTT. The chain employs TRBV20-1 and TRBJ2-2; D not certain. Germline CDR1 reads DFQATT; CDR2 reads SNEGSKA (reference sequence). The CDR3 sequence is 13 residues long. Deletions cut 6 bases from V and 4 bases from J, with 12 bases between.